This T cell receptor (beta chain) was documented in a study of immune heterogeneity within non-small cell lung tumors. Bulk tumor genomic DNA (600 ng per sample) served as template. Collection of several biopsies per primary tumor, spaced far apart, took place during surgery. Curative surgery was undertaken by patients, who had untreated, newly diagnosed non-small cell lung cancer. There were 15 donors in total. They were all newly diagnosed non-small cell lung cancer patients undergoing surgery with curative intent. This clonotype was detected only a few times. It was with 32 V and 13 J primers that multiplex PCR amplified TCR beta CDR3. TCRdb recomputed calls from the multiplex PCR reads with MiXCR, one row per CDR3 protein. The data contain more than 10,000 distinct CDR3 sequences, around 23% of them seen just once; the ten biggest clones take up around 15%. The clonotype originates from a man aged 50 to 59 with non-small cell lung cancer. The source material was lung tumor tissue.

Here the CDR3 reads CASSAGRANTEAFF. CDR3 nucleotide sequence: TGTGCCAGCTCAGCAGGGAGGGCTAACACTGAAGCTTTCTTT. This chain joins TRBV18 and TRBJ1-1; the D gene is possibly TRBD1 (5 bases). Per germline, CDR1 KGHSH and CDR2 LQKENI. The CDR3 consists of 14 residues. V lost 5 bases to trimming and J lost 2 bases, with 12 bases between them.